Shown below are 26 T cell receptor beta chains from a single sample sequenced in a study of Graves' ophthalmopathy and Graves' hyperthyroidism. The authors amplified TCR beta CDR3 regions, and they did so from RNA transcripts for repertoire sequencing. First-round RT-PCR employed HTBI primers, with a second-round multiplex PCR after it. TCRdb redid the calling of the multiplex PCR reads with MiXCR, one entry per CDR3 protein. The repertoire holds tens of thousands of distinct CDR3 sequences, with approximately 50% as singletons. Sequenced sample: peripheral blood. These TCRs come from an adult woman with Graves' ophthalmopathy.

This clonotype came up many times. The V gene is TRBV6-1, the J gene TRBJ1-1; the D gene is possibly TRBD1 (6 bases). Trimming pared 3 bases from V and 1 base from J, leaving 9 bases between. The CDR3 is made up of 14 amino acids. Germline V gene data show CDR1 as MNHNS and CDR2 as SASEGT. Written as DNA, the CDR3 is TGTGCCAGCAGTGATGCGGGGGCGAACACTGAAGCTTTCTTT. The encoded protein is CASSDAGANTEAFF.

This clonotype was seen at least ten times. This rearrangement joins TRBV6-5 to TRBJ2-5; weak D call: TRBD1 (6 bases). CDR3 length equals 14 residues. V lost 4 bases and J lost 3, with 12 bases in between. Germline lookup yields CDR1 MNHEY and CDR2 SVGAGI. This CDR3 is CASSSSRGKETQYF. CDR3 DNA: TGTGCCAGCAGTTCGTCCAGGGGAAAAGAGACCCAGTACTTC.

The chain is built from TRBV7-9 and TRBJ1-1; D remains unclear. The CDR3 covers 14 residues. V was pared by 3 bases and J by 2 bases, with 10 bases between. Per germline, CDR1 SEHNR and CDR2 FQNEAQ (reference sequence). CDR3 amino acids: CASSFHSGNTEAFF. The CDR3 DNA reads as TGTGCCAGCAGCTTCCACTCTGGAAACACTGAAGCTTTCTTT.

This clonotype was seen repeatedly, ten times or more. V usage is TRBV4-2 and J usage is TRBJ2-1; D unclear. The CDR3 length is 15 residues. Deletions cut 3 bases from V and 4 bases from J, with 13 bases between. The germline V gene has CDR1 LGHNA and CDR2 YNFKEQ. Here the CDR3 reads CASSQELVIYNEQFF. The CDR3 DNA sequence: TGTGCCAGCAGCCAGGAACTCGTGATTTACAATGAGCAGTTCTTC.

The CDR3 loop reads CARVATSKGTDTQYF. The CDR3 DNA reads as TGTGCCAGGGTCGCCACCAGCAAGGGAACAGATACGCAGTATTTT. The rearrangement links TRBV7-2 to TRBJ2-3, with no clear D. The V gene lost 9 bases and the J gene lost 3 bases, with 19 bases spanning the gap. Germline CDR1 reads SGHTA; CDR2 reads FQGNSA. The CDR3 contains 15 residues.

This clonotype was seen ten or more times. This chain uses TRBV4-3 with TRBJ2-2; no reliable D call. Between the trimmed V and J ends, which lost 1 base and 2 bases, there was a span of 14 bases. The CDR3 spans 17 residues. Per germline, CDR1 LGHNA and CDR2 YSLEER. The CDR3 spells CASSQGRLQRNTGELFF. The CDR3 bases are TGCGCCAGCAGCCAAGGGCGGCTACAGAGAAACACCGGGGAGCTGTTTTTT.

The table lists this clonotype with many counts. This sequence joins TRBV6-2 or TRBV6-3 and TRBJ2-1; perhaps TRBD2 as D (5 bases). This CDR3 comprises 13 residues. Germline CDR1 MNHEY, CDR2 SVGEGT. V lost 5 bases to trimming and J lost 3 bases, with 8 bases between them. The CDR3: CASSHRDYNEQFF. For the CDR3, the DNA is TGTGCCAGCAGTCACCGGGACTACAATGAGCAGTTCTTC.

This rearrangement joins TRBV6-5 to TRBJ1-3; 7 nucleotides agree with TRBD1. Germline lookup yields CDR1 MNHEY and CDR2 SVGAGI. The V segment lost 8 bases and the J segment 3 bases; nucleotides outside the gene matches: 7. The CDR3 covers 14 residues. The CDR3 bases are TGTGCCAGCGCTAAACAGGGGAGTGGAAACACCATATATTTT. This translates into CASAKQGSGNTIYF.

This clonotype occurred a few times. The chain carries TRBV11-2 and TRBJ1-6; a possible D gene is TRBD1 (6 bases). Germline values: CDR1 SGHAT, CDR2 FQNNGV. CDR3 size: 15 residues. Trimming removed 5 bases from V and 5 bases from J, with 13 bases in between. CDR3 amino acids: CASSPRAGDNSPLHF. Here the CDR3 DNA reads TGTGCCAGCAGCCCCCGGGCAGGGGATAATTCACCCCTCCACTTT.

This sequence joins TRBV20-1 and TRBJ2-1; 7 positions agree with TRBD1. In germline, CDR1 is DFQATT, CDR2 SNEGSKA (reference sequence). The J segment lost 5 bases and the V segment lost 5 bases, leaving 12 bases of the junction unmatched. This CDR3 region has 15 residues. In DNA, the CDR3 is TGCAGTGCTGTTGCCGGGACAGTGACTCACAATGAGCAGTTCTTC. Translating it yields CSAVAGTVTHNEQFF.

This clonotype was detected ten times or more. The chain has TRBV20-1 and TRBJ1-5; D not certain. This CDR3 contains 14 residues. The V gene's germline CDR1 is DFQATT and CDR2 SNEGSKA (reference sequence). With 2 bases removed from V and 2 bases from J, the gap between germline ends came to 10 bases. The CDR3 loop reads CSARMGNGNQPQHF. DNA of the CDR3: TGCAGTGCTAGAATGGGAAATGGCAATCAGCCCCAGCATTTT.

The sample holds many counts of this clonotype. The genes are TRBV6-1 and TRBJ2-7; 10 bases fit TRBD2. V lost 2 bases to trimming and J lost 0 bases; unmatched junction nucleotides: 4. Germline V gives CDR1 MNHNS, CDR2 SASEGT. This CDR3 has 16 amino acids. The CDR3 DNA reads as TGTGCCAGCAGTGAACAGGGACTAGCGAGCTCCTACGAGCAGTACTTC. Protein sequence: CASSEQGLASSYEQYF.

CDR3 amino acids: CASSYVNTDTQYF. CDR3 in DNA: TGTGCCAGCAGCTACGTAAACACAGATACGCAGTATTTT. The chain joins TRBV7-9 to TRBJ2-3, with D unresolved. The CDR3 has 13 residues. V lost 4 bases, J lost 2 bases, and 7 bases lay in between. Germline assignment: CDR1 SEHNR and CDR2 FQNEAQ (reference sequence).

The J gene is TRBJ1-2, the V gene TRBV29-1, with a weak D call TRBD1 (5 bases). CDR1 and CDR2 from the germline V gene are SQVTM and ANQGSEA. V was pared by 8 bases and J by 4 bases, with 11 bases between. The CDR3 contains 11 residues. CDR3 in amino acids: CSLGLGYGYTF. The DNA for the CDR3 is TGCAGCCTGGGGCTGGGCTATGGCTACACCTTC.

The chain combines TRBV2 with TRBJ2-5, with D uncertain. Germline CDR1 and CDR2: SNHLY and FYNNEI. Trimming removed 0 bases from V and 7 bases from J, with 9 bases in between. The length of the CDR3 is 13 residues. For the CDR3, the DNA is TGTGCCAGCAGTGAAGCGCTTCTAGGGACCCAGTACTTC. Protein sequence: CASSEALLGTQYF.

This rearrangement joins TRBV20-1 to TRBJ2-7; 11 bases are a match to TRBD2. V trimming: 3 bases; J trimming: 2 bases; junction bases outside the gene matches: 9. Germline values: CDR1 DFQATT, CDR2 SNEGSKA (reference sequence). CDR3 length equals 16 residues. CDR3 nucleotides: TGCAGTGCTAGGGGGACAACTAGCGGGAGTGCCTACGAGCAGTACTTC. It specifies CSARGTTSGSAYEQYF.

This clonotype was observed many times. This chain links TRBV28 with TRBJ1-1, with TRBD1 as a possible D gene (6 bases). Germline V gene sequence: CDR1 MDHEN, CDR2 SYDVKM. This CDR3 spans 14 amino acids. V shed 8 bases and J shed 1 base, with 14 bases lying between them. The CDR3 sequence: CASPGQGRNTEAFF. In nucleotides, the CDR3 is TGTGCCAGCCCGGGTCAGGGGAGGAACACTGAAGCTTTCTTT.

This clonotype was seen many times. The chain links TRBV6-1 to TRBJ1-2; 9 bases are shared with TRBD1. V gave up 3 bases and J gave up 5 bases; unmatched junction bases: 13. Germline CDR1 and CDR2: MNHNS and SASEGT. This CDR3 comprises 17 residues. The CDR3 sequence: CASSEDTGGAGGYGYTF. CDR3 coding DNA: TGTGCCAGCAGTGAGGATACAGGGGGCGCAGGAGGATATGGCTACACCTTC.

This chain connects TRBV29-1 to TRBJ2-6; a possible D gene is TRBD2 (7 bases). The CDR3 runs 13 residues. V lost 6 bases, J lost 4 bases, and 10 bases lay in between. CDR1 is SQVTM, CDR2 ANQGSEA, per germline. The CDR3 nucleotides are TGCAGCGTGGGGGGGGCGGGGGCCAACGTCCTGACTTTC. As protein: CSVGGAGANVLTF. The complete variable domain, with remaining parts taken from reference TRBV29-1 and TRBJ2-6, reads SAVISQKPSRDICQRGTSLTIQCQVDSQVTMMFWYRQQPGQSLTLIATANQGSEATYESGFVIDKFPISRPNLTFSTLTVSNMSPEDSSIYLCSVGGAGANVLTFGAGSRLTVL.

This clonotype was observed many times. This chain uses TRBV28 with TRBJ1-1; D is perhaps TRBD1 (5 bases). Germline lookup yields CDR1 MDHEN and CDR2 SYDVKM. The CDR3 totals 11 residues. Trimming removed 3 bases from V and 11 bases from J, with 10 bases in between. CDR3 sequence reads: CASSLVRVAFF. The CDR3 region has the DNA TGTGCCAGCAGTTTGGTCAGGGTGGCTTTCTTT.

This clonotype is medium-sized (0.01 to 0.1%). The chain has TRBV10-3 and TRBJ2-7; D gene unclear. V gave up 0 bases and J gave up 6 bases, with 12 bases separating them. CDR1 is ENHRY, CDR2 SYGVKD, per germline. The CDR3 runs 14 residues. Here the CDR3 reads CAISESPKGIEQYF. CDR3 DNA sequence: TGTGCCATCAGTGAGTCCCCCAAAGGGATCGAGCAGTACTTC.

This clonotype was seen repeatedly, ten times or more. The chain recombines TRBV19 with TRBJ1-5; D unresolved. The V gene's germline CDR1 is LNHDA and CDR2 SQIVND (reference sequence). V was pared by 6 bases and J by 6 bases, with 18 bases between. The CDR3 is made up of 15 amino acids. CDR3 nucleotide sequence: TGTGCCAGTAGCCCTGGGGAGGGAAGAGGTCAGCCCCAGCATTTT. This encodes CASSPGEGRGQPQHF.

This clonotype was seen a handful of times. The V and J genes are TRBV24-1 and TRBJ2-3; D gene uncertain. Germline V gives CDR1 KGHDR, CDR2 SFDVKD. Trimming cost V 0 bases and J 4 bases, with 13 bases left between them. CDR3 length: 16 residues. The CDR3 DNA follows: TGTGCCACCAGTGATTTGCAAACGGACCTGTCAGATACGCAGTATTTT. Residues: CATSDLQTDLSDTQYF.

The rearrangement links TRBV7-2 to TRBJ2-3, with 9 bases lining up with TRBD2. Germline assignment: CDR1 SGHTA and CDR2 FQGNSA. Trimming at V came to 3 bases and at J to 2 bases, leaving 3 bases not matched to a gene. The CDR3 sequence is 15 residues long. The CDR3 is CASSFVAGATDTQYF. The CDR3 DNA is TGTGCCAGCAGCTTCGTAGCGGGAGCCACAGATACGCAGTATTTT. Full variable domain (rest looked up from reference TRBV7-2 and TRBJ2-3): GAGVSQSPSNKVTEKGKDVELRCDPISGHTALYWYRQSLGQGLEFLIYFQGNSAPDKSGLPSDRFSAERTGGSVSTLTIQRTQQEDSAVYLCASSFVAGATDTQYFGPGTRLTVL.

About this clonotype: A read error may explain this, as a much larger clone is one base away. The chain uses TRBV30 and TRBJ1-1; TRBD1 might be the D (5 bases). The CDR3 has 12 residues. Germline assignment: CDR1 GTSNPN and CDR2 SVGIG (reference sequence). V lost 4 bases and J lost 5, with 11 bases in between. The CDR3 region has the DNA TGTGCCTGGATCGGGGGGAGTACTGAAGCTTTCTTT. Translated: CAWIGGSTEAFF.

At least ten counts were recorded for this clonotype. The CDR3 DNA reads TGTGCCAGCAGCCCCCAGACAGGGGGTTACGAGCAGTACTTC. This codes for CASSPQTGGYEQYF. This chain uses TRBV5-8 with TRBJ2-7; 9 nucleotides align to TRBD1. Germline V gene data show CDR1 as SGHTS and CDR2 as YDEGEE. V shed 4 bases, J shed 4 bases, and the junction held 6 bases outside the gene matches. The CDR3 runs to 14 residues.